The present T cell receptor (beta chain) was sequenced within a study of pediatric ulcerative colitis. General study results and limits: A couple of patients had blood samples with substantially reduced template counts. Two rectal clonotypes were found only in ulcerative colitis patients, all of them.

V was trimmed by 5 bases and J by 6 bases, leaving 19 bases between them. The CDR3 is 15 residues long. Germline CDR1 reads LNHDA; CDR2 reads SQIVND (reference sequence). This clone was seen once. The target antigen is unknown. During colonoscopy, one to two rectal pinch biopsies were collected. The assay was run at survey level. The repertoire was sequenced with immunoSEQ multiplex PCR; TCRdb's copy has only in-frame clones and lacks some. The table shows 30,000 or so clones, with 80% to 85% occurring only once. The sequence was collected from a boy under 18 with mild ulcerative colitis. The specimen was gut tissue. V is TRBV19 and J is TRBJ1-2; the D is unclear. The CDR3 nucleotides read TGTGCCAGTAGTCCCCTTAGACCCTACCTCCATGGCTACACCTTC. Translation: CASSPLRPYLHGYTF.